In this sample, the clone carrying this T cell receptor (beta chain) turned up many times. The data derive from a study of early T cells in non-severe SARS-CoV-2 infection. There are 14 residues in the CDR3. Germline-derived CDR1 and CDR2 are MNHNY and SVGAGI (reference sequence). V lost 8 bases and J 2 bases, leaving 12 bases between the germline ends. TCRdb ran MiXCR on the 5' RACE reads and lists one entry per CDR3 protein. The repertoire includes 15,000 to 20,000 distinct CDR3 sequences, about 6% of them detected once, and about 6.4% sits in the top ten. This chain joins TRBV6-6 and TRBJ2-2; TRBD1 might be the D (5 bases). Here the sequenced sample was whole blood, taken at baseline. The clonotype was recovered from an adult who was a healthcare worker with PCR-confirmed SARS-CoV-2 infection or an uninfected control (not recorded which). Here the CDR3 reads CASGDSLNTGELFF. DNA for the CDR3: TGTGCCAGCGGCGACAGCCTAAACACCGGGGAGCTGTTTTTT.